This T cell receptor beta chain stems from a study of cytomegalovirus exposure and HLA in healthy donors. Overall study: Tens of millions of unique TCRs, all from HLA-typed donors, were included in an early release of the data. Clustering assigned approximately 78% of the approximately 370 genotyped donors to the Caucasian-associated ancestry cluster.

The CDR3 totals 14 residues. Trimming took 4 bases from V and 4 from J, leaving 13 bases between them. Germline CDR1 is SNHLY and CDR2 is FYNNEI. Study conclusions and caveats: Accurate HLA-A and HLA-B prediction from TCR beta sequences was reported for most subjects. Donors belonging to an Asian-associated ancestry cluster reportedly showed fewer N-insertions in productive TCRs than the 666-donor mean, according to what a later analysis found.

Of note for this clone: Its target is unknown.

Primers: 60 Vbeta forward and 13 Jbeta reverse. Libraries were prepared by immunoSEQ multiplex PCR; TCRdb keeps only in-frame clonotypes and omits some of them. The table shows about 98,000 clones, with around three quarters occurring only once. J is TRBJ1-1 and V is TRBV2, with D possibly being TRBD1 (5 bases). The sample was PBMCs. The sequence was collected from a man in his 60s in good health and CMV-seropositive. The CDR3 sequence is CASSVAGLGTEAFF. CDR3 sequence (DNA): TGTGCCAGCAGTGTCGCAGGGTTGGGCACTGAAGCTTTCTTT. Complete variable domain (other parts from reference TRBV2 and TRBJ1-1): EPEVTQTPSHQVTQMGQEVILRCVPISNHLYFYWYRQILGQKVEFLVSFYNNEISEKSEIFDDQFSVERPDGSNFTLKIRSTKLEDSAMYFCASSVAGLGTEAFFGQGTRLTVV.